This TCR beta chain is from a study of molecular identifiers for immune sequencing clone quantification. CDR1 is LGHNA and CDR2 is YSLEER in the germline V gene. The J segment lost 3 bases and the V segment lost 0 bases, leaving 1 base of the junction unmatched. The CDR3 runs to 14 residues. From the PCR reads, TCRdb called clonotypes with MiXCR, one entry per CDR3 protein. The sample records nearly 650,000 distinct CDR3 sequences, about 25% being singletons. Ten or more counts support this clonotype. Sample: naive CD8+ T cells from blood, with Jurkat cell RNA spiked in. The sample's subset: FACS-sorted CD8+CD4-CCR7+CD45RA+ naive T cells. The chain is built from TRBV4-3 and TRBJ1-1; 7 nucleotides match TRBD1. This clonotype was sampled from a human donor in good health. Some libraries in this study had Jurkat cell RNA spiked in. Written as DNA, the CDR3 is TGCGCCAGCAGCCAAGAGACAGGGTACACTGAAGCTTTCTTT. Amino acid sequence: CASSQETGYTEAFF.